One sample yielded the 20 T cell receptor beta chains listed below, sequenced in a study of T cells in women clearing cervical HPV infection. This table comes from immunoSEQ multiplex PCR, and its TCRdb copy is limited to in-frame clones, with some not included. This sample's clone table lists about 27,000 clones. Material: blood buffy coat. All receptors come from a woman between 18 and 75 years old with a cervical HPV16 infection that either progressed to CIN3+ or cleared (not recorded which).

In terms of frequency, this clone is medium-sized. The sequenced fragment ends 3 residues before the CDR3 boundary, so the rest is inferred from the germline J gene. The chain uses TRBV20-1 and TRBJ2-4, with TRBD2 matching 12 bases. The CDR3 contains 13 residues. Trimming at V came to 5 bases and at J to 8 bases, leaving 4 bases not matched to a gene. The V gene's germline CDR1 is DFQATT and CDR2 SNEGSKA (reference sequence). The CDR3 DNA, read in part, is TGCAGTGCTGGGACTAGCGGGTTTGACATT. Translation gives CSAGTSGFDI. The CDR3, in full, reads CSAGTSGFDIQYF.

About this clone: The read falls 3 residues short of the CDR3 end, and the missing part is taken from the germline J gene. This chain uses TRBV7-7 with TRBJ2-5, with 7 bases lining up with TRBD1. Germline V gene sequence: CDR1 SSHAT, CDR2 FNYEAQ (reference sequence). With 0 bases clipped from V and 5 bases from J, the junction kept 3 bases outside the gene matches. This CDR3 spans 14 amino acids. CDR3 DNA (partial): TGTGCCAGCAGCTTAGCAGGGGGCCAGGAGACC. It specifies CASSLAGGQET. The entire CDR3 reads CASSLAGGQETQYF.

Of note for this clone: The sequence runs out 3 residues before the end of the CDR3; the remainder is reconstructed from the germline J gene. V usage is TRBV5-1 and J usage is TRBJ2-3; the D gene is possibly TRBD2 (5 bases). Per the germline V gene, CDR1 is SGHRS and CDR2 is YFSETQ. The V end lost 0 bases, the J end lost 0 bases, and 5 bases lay between the germline ends. The CDR3 is 14 residues long. CDR3 DNA, as far as it was read: TGCGCCAGCAGCTTGGGCGGGAGCACAGATACG. Protein: CASSLGGSTDT. The complete CDR3 sequence is CASSLGGSTDTQYF.

Comments on this clone: Read sequence stops 3 residues before the CDR3 end, and the germline J gene provides the missing end. The chain links TRBV6-2 or TRBV6-3 to TRBJ2-7, with 9 bases matching TRBD2. The CDR3 has 17 amino acids. Germline V gene lookup returns CDR1 MNHEY and CDR2 SVGEGT. J lost 5 bases, V lost 3 bases, and 14 bases had no gene match. The sequenced part of the CDR3 DNA is TGTGCCAGCAGTTATGAACAGGGAATAGCGGGAGACCACGAG. Its protein product is CASSYEQGIAGDHE. The whole CDR3 region reads CASSYEQGIAGDHEQYF.

As concerns this clone: The read ends 3 residues early relative to the CDR3; the germline J gene fills the gap. V is TRBV2 and J is TRBJ1-2; D perhaps matches TRBD1 (6 bases). The CDR3 runs to 13 residues. Trimming left V 3 bases short and J 7 bases short, with 12 bases between. CDR1 is SNHLY, CDR2 FYNNEI, per germline. CDR3 DNA (partial): TGTGCCAGCAGTGAGAACAGGGAAAGTGGC. It translates to CASSENRESG. From start to end, the CDR3 is CASSENRESGYTF.

A note on this clone: Sequencing ends 3 residues short of the CDR3 end; the germline J gene provides the rest. The chain links TRBV5-1 to TRBJ2-5; 7 nucleotides align to TRBD1. V shed 3 bases and J 3 bases; nucleotides not matched to a gene: 5. The CDR3 runs to 14 residues. The germline V gene encodes CDR1 SGHRS and CDR2 YFSETQ. The part of the CDR3 DNA that was read is TGCGCCAGCAGCTACGCCACAGGGGAAGAGACC. Amino acids: CASSYATGEET. The full CDR3 reads CASSYATGEETQYF.

Regarding this clone: Read coverage stops 3 residues before the CDR3 terminus; the germline J gene supplies the remainder. The chain is built from TRBV18 and TRBJ2-7, with 10 bases matching TRBD1. CDR1 and CDR2 from the germline V gene are KGHSH and LQKENI. The V and J ends lost 3 bases and 5 bases, in that order; junction bases with no gene match: 4. The CDR3 is 14 residues long. This CDR3 reads CASSPRDRGNEQYF. The sequenced CDR3 bases are TGTGCCAGCTCACCCCGGGACAGGGGTAACGAG.

In regard to this clone: The CDR3 extends 3 residues past the end of the read, so its final part is completed from the germline J gene. The genes are TRBV5-1 and TRBJ2-2; 9 bases map to TRBD1. V lost 5 bases to trimming and J lost 3 bases; unmatched junction nucleotides: 2. Germline V gene lookup returns CDR1 SGHRS and CDR2 YFSETQ. CDR3 length: 14 amino acids. CDR3 sequence reads: CASRRTGDTGELFF. The sequenced CDR3 bases are TGCGCCAGCAGAAGGACAGGGGACACCGGGGAG. The full variable domain, with the rest looked up from reference TRBV5-1 and TRBJ2-2, is KAGVTQTPRYLIKTRGQQVTLSCSPISGHRSVSWYQQTPGQGLQFLFEYFSETQRNKGNFPGRFSGRQFSNSRSEMNVSTLELGDSALYLCASRRTGDTGELFFGEGSRLTVL.

Comments on this clone: Read sequence stops 3 residues before the CDR3 end, and the germline J gene provides the missing end. The rearrangement uses TRBV7-2 and TRBJ1-2; the D is unclear. CDR1 and CDR2 from the germline V gene are SGHTA and FQGNSA. The CDR3 totals 13 residues. The covered CDR3 bases are TGTGCCAGCAGCTTAGGGAGCACAGATACC. Translating gives CASSLGSTDT. The CDR3 in full is CASSLGSTDTYTF.

Comment on this clone: The read ends 3 residues early relative to the CDR3; the germline J gene fills the gap. The chain uses TRBV6-4 and TRBJ2-5; 8 bases agree with TRBD2. The CDR3 sequence is 14 residues long. CDR1 and CDR2 (germline): MRHNA, SNTAGT. Germline trimming cut 6 bases from V and 6 bases from J; bases unmatched to any gene: 9. The sequenced CDR3 bases are TGTGCCAGCAGAGGTGTAGCGGGATTAAAGACC. This gives the protein CASRGVAGLKT. In full, the CDR3 is CASRGVAGLKTQYF.

In the case of this clone: The read ends 3 residues shy of where the CDR3 ends; the end is completed using the germline J gene. The chain joins TRBV14 to TRBJ1-4, with 7 positions matching TRBD1. Looked up from germline, CDR1 is SGHDN and CDR2 is FVKESK. The CDR3 totals 12 residues. The ends lost 3 bases at V and 10 bases at J; junction bases unmatched: 2. The CDR3: CASSQDRLKLFF. The CDR3 DNA, read in part, is TGTGCCAGCAGCCAGGACAGGCTAAAA.

The CDR3 sequence: CASSLETEGETQYF. The CDR3 DNA, read in part, is TGTGCCAGCAGTTTAGAAACTGAGGGGGAGACC. The rearrangement links TRBV12-3 or TRBV12-4 to TRBJ2-5, with D perhaps TRBD1 or TRBD2 (5 bases each). The read ends 3 residues before the CDR3 terminus; that terminus is restored from the germline J gene. This CDR3 comprises 14 residues. V dropped 1 base and J dropped 5 bases, with 11 bases sitting between them.

In regard to this clone: The read stops 3 residues short of the end of the CDR3; the missing end is completed from the germline J gene. The chain couples TRBV6-2 or TRBV6-3 to TRBJ2-7; 7 bases line up with TRBD2. CDR3 size: 13 residues. V was pared by 2 bases and J by 4 bases, with 2 bases of the junction left unmatched. Germline V gene data show CDR1 as MNHEY and CDR2 as SVGEGT. CDR3 sequence: CASSYGGSYEQYF. Partial CDR3 DNA: TGTGCCAGCAGTTACGGCGGGAGTTACGAG.

With regard to this clone: The CDR3 extends 3 residues past the end of the read, so its final part is completed from the germline J gene. V usage is TRBV19 and J usage is TRBJ2-1, with D perhaps TRBD2 (5 bases). The V and J ends lost 3 bases and 2 bases respectively, with 14 bases between them. The CDR3 consists of 16 residues. The germline V gene encodes CDR1 LNHDA and CDR2 SQIVND (reference sequence). Incomplete CDR3 DNA: TGTGCCAGTAGTATTAATGCGGGCTCAGCCTACAATGAG. It specifies CASSINAGSAYNE. The CDR3 in its entirety is CASSINAGSAYNEQFF. Together with reference TRBV19 and TRBJ2-1, the CDR3 gives the full variable domain: DGGITQSPKYLFRKEGQNVTLSCEQNLNHDAMYWYRQDPGQGLRLIYYSQIVNDFQKGDIAEGYSVSREKKESFPLTVTSAQKNPTAFYLCASSINAGSAYNEQFFGPGTRLTVL.

With regard to this clone: The CDR3 is cut off 3 residues early in the read; its end comes from the germline J gene. The rearrangement joins TRBV20-1 to TRBJ1-1; a weak D match, TRBD1 (5 bases). The CDR3 loop spans 14 amino acids. Per the germline V gene, CDR1 is DFQATT and CDR2 is SNEGSKA (reference sequence). CDR3 DNA, as far as it was read: TGCAGTGCAAATCTGGCGGGGCCCAACTCTCAA. It encodes CSANLAGPNSQ. The whole CDR3 sequence is CSANLAGPNSQAFF.

In the case of this clone: The CDR3 extends 3 residues past the end of the read, so its final part is completed from the germline J gene. The rearrangement joins TRBV5-5 to TRBJ2-7; no clear D gene. V shed 5 bases and J shed 2 bases, with 8 bases lying between them. CDR3 size: 12 residues. The germline V gene encodes CDR1 SGHKS and CDR2 YYEKEE (reference sequence). The CDR3 protein is CASSQETYEQYF. The covered CDR3 bases are TGTGCCAGCAGTCAGGAGACCTACGAG.

Remarks on this clone: The junction does not match germline at one end; this may be a read error. The sequence runs out 3 residues before the end of the CDR3; the remainder is reconstructed from the germline J gene. This sample includes further DNA sequences coding for the same CDR3. The gene calls are TRBV7-9 and TRBJ1-3; no definite D call. There are 14 residues in the CDR3. Germline-derived CDR1 and CDR2 are SEHNR and FQNEAQ (reference sequence). CDR3 bases read: TGTGCCAGCAGCTTCGCAGGCTCTGGAAACACG. Translating gives CASSFAGSGNT. The whole CDR3 protein is CASSFAGSGNTIYF.

Concerning this clone itself: The read stops 3 residues short of the end of the CDR3; the missing end is completed from the germline J gene. The rearrangement joins TRBV5-1 to TRBJ1-3, with 7 nucleotides matching TRBD1. V lost 0 bases, J lost 0 bases, and 6 bases stayed unmatched. The CDR3 has 17 residues. CDR1 is SGHRS, CDR2 YFSETQ, per germline. The sequenced part of the CDR3 DNA is TGCGCCAGCAGCTTGGGACAGGGACAGAACTCTGGAAACACC. This encodes CASSLGQGQNSGNT. The whole CDR3 reads CASSLGQGQNSGNTIYF. The whole variable domain, remainder taken from reference TRBV5-1 and TRBJ1-3, is KAGVTQTPRYLIKTRGQQVTLSCSPISGHRSVSWYQQTPGQGLQFLFEYFSETQRNKGNFPGRFSGRQFSNSRSEMNVSTLELGDSALYLCASSLGQGQNSGNTIYFGEGSWLTVV.

As to this clone: The read finishes 3 residues shy of the CDR3 end, and the germline J gene is used to complete it. The chain couples TRBV24-1 to TRBJ2-4; no clear D gene. Germline-derived CDR1 and CDR2 are KGHDR and SFDVKD. This CDR3 comprises 14 residues. The part of the CDR3 DNA that was read is TGTGCCACCAGTGATTTTGAAGCTTCCCCTTTT. The encoded protein is CATSDFEASPF. The entire CDR3 protein is CATSDFEASPFQYF.

For this clone: The read ends 3 residues shy of where the CDR3 ends; the end is completed using the germline J gene. The chain carries TRBV2 and TRBJ2-5; the D is unclear. CDR1 and CDR2 (germline): SNHLY, FYNNEI. Trimming pared 6 bases from V and 5 bases from J, leaving 10 bases between. The CDR3 runs to 12 residues. CDR3 DNA, as far as it was read: TGTGCCAGCAGGGTGGCCGGGGAGACC. As protein: CASRVAGET. The CDR3 as a whole reads CASRVAGETQYF.